This T cell receptor (beta chain) appears in the sequencing data of a study of monozygotic twins with inflammatory bowel disease. Eight separate reactions per sample yielded the cDNA. Researchers used template switching to add UMIs featuring a 6-nucleotide sample barcode. For each CDR3 protein, TCRdb gives one entry from its re-call of the 5' RACE reads, without DNA. Found here are more than 300,000 distinct CDR3 sequences; the top ten clones hold 5.6%. The germline gives CDR1 SGHDN, CDR2 FVKESK. The CDR3 has 15 amino acids. This TCR was sampled from a human donor with ulcerative colitis or Crohn's disease, or a healthy co-twin of an affected twin (not recorded which). Input material: blood. V and J are TRBV14 and TRBJ2-3. The CDR3 reads CASSQKIGLRVTQYF.